Listed below are T cell receptor beta chains from one sample, sequenced in a study of T cells in Graves' hyperthyroidism and ophthalmopathy. TCRdb independently ran MiXCR on the multiplex PCR reads; one entry per CDR3 protein. Here the sample spans a few hundred thousand distinct CDR3 sequences, roughly 46% being singletons. Specimen: peripheral blood or thyroid tissue (not recorded which). Receptors were obtained from a woman under 30 with Graves' hyperthyroidism. CDR3s include the opening cysteine and the closing phenylalanine or tryptophan. The D gene is left open where the match is weak. Size is stated for part of the rows, as once, few or many counts, or as a class when the clone is expanded.

CDR3 DNA: TGTGCCAGCAGTAGCGGGAGCACCTACGAGCAGTACTTC
CDR3 protein: CASSSGSTYEQYF
CDR3 length: 13
J gene: TRBJ2-7
clone size: -
D gene: TRBD2
V gene: TRBV25-1

CDR3 DNA: TGTGCCAGCAGTGAGACAGGCTTTAGCAATCAGCCCCAGCATTTT
CDR3 protein: CASSETGFSNQPQHF
CDR3 length: 15
J gene: TRBJ1-5
clone size: many
D gene: -
V gene: TRBV9

CDR3 DNA: TGTGCCAGCAGCCAAGTCTTGGCCGCCGCCTACGAGCAGTACTTC
CDR3 protein: CASSQVLAAAYEQYF
CDR3 length: 15
J gene: TRBJ2-7
clone size: -
D gene: -
V gene: TRBV14

CDR3 DNA: TGTGCCAGCAGCTTGGACAGGGTGAGGAACGAGCAGTACTTC
CDR3 protein: CASSLDRVRNEQYF
CDR3 length: 14
J gene: TRBJ2-7
clone size: many
D gene: -
V gene: TRBV5-6

CDR3 DNA: TGTGCCAGCAGCATGGGACAGGGACATGGCTACACCTTC
CDR3 protein: CASSMGQGHGYTF
CDR3 length: 13
J gene: TRBJ1-2
clone size: many
D gene: TRBD1
V gene: TRBV5-8

CDR3 DNA: TGTGCCAGCAGCCAAGGGGAGGCCGGGATCTATGGCTACACCTTC
CDR3 protein: CASSQGEAGIYGYTF
CDR3 length: 15
J gene: TRBJ1-2
clone size: few
D gene: -
V gene: TRBV9

CDR3 DNA: TGCAGTGCAGACACTGAAGCTTTCTTT
CDR3 protein: CSADTEAFF
CDR3 length: 9
J gene: TRBJ1-1
clone size: -
D gene: -
V gene: TRBV20-1

CDR3 DNA: TGCGCCAGCAGCTTCGAGGGACAGAGGAACTATGGCTACACCTTC
CDR3 protein: CASSFEGQRNYGYTF
CDR3 length: 15
J gene: TRBJ1-2
clone size: -
D gene: TRBD1
V gene: TRBV5-1

CDR3 DNA: TGTGCCAGCAGTTTCGGGTGGAGTTCACCCCTCCACTTT
CDR3 protein: CASSFGWSSPLHF
CDR3 length: 13
J gene: TRBJ1-6
clone size: many
D gene: -
V gene: TRBV27

CDR3 DNA: TGTGCCAGCAGCCTCCCCATCGCAATGGTGGACACCGGGGAGCTGTTTTTT
CDR3 protein: CASSLPIAMVDTGELFF
CDR3 length: 17
J gene: TRBJ2-2
clone size: -
D gene: -
V gene: TRBV7-9

CDR3 DNA: TGTGCCAGCAGCCCGGACAGCACAGATACGCAGTATTTT
CDR3 protein: CASSPDSTDTQYF
CDR3 length: 13
J gene: TRBJ2-3
clone size: many
D gene: -
V gene: TRBV7-2

CDR3 DNA: TGCAGTGCTAGTAGCGGGAGGGCCGAAACCGGGGAGCTGTTTTTT
CDR3 protein: CSASSGRAETGELFF
CDR3 length: 15
J gene: TRBJ2-2
clone size: -
D gene: TRBD2
V gene: TRBV20-1

CDR3 DNA: TGTGCCAGCAGTGAGGTGGCGGGAGGGCCGACAGATACGCAGTATTTT
CDR3 protein: CASSEVAGGPTDTQYF
CDR3 length: 16
J gene: TRBJ2-3
clone size: -
D gene: TRBD2
V gene: TRBV2

CDR3 DNA: TGTGCCAGCAGCTTGCTAGGAATTAGGGGTTCGAACACTGAAGCTTTCTTT
CDR3 protein: CASSLLGIRGSNTEAFF
CDR3 length: 17
J gene: TRBJ1-1
clone size: many
D gene: -
V gene: TRBV7-9

CDR3 DNA: TGTGCCAGCAGCGTGACAGGGGGCGCCTACAATGAGCAGTACTTC
CDR3 protein: CASSVTGGAYNEQYF
CDR3 length: 15
J gene: TRBJ2-7
clone size: -
D gene: TRBD1
V gene: TRBV2

CDR3 DNA: TGTGCCAGCAGTTACGGGCAAGAGACCCAGTACTTC
CDR3 protein: CASSYGQETQYF
CDR3 length: 12
J gene: TRBJ2-5
clone size: many
D gene: -
V gene: TRBV6-2/TRBV6-3

CDR3 DNA: TGCAGTGCTAGAGATTGGGGCGTCTACGAGCAGTACTTC
CDR3 protein: CSARDWGVYEQYF
CDR3 length: 13
J gene: TRBJ2-7
clone size: once
D gene: -
V gene: TRBV20-1

CDR3 DNA: TGCAGCGTCGGGGCCACAGTCCGGGAGACCCAGTACTTC
CDR3 protein: CSVGATVRETQYF
CDR3 length: 13
J gene: TRBJ2-5
clone size: -
D gene: -
V gene: TRBV29-1

CDR3 DNA: TGTGCCGGCAGCTTTAAGTACTGCTCGTATTGTCCCGGGGAGACCCAGTACTTC
CDR3 protein: CAGSFKYCSYCPGETQYF
CDR3 length: 18
J gene: TRBJ2-5
clone size: -
D gene: -
V gene: TRBV7-9

CDR3 DNA: TGCAGCGACACACCCTATGGCTACACCTTC
CDR3 protein: CSDTPYGYTF
CDR3 length: 10
J gene: TRBJ1-2
clone size: many
D gene: -
V gene: TRBV29-1

CDR3 DNA: TGTGCCAGCAGGGCTGGACGCGCACAGGGACAAGGATCACCCCTCCACTTT
CDR3 protein: CASRAGRAQGQGSPLHF
CDR3 length: 17
J gene: TRBJ1-6
clone size: -
D gene: -
V gene: TRBV6-1

CDR3 DNA: TGTGCCAGCAGCTTGAGAGGGTTTGAAGCTTTCTTT
CDR3 protein: CASSLRGFEAFF
CDR3 length: 12
J gene: TRBJ1-1
clone size: many
D gene: -
V gene: TRBV5-6

CDR3 DNA: TGTGCCAGCAACACACGGAGTGCCACCGGGGAGCTGTTTTTT
CDR3 protein: CASNTRSATGELFF
CDR3 length: 14
J gene: TRBJ2-2
clone size: many
D gene: -
V gene: TRBV5-4

CDR3 DNA: TGCGCCAGCAGCCAGGACTCCTTGATCACTGAAGCTTTCTTT
CDR3 protein: CASSQDSLITEAFF
CDR3 length: 14
J gene: TRBJ1-1
clone size: many
D gene: -
V gene: TRBV4-1

CDR3 DNA: TGTGCCAGCAGCCTAGGGTCGGGCGGCTACACCTTC
CDR3 protein: CASSLGSGGYTF
CDR3 length: 12
J gene: TRBJ1-2
clone size: -
D gene: -
V gene: TRBV7-3

CDR3 DNA: TGTGCCATCAGTGGAGGACTAGCGGGACGGAACGAGCAGTACTTC
CDR3 protein: CAISGGLAGRNEQYF
CDR3 length: 15
J gene: TRBJ2-7
clone size: few
D gene: TRBD2
V gene: TRBV10-3

CDR3 DNA: TGTGCCAGCAGCTCCTACACTAGACAGGGTGGTGACACCTTC
CDR3 protein: CASSSYTRQGGDTF
CDR3 length: 14
J gene: TRBJ1-2
clone size: -
D gene: TRBD1
V gene: TRBV7-9

CDR3 DNA: TGTGCCAGCAGCTTAGATCCTTATTCACCCCTCCACTTT
CDR3 protein: CASSLDPYSPLHF
CDR3 length: 13
J gene: TRBJ1-6
clone size: many
D gene: -
V gene: TRBV7-2

CDR3 DNA: TGTGCCAGCCACGAGGGTGGAGGGGGCTATGGCTACACCTTC
CDR3 protein: CASHEGGGGYGYTF
CDR3 length: 14
J gene: TRBJ1-2
clone size: few
D gene: -
V gene: TRBV25-1

CDR3 DNA: TGTGCCAGCAGCTACAACTCCTACGAGCAGTACTTC
CDR3 protein: CASSYNSYEQYF
CDR3 length: 12
J gene: TRBJ2-7
clone size: many
D gene: -
V gene: TRBV7-2

CDR3 DNA: TGCAGTGCTAGTCACGGCACAGATACGCAGTATTTT
CDR3 protein: CSASHGTDTQYF
CDR3 length: 12
J gene: TRBJ2-3
clone size: few
D gene: -
V gene: TRBV20-1

CDR3 DNA: TGTGCCACCAGTGATTCGACAGTCCTGAACACTGAAGCTTTCTTT
CDR3 protein: CATSDSTVLNTEAFF
CDR3 length: 15
J gene: TRBJ1-1
clone size: many
D gene: -
V gene: TRBV24-1

CDR3 DNA: TGCAGTGCTACCCCGGCCACCACACGCACAGATACGCAGTATTTT
CDR3 protein: CSATPATTRTDTQYF
CDR3 length: 15
J gene: TRBJ2-3
clone size: -
D gene: -
V gene: TRBV20-1

CDR3 DNA: TGCGCCACCGCAACGACGGTCTCTGGGGCCAACGTCCTGACTTTC
CDR3 protein: CATATTVSGANVLTF
CDR3 length: 15
J gene: TRBJ2-6
clone size: many
D gene: -
V gene: TRBV5-1

CDR3 DNA: TGTGCCAGCAGCTCTACGGACTGGGAGACCCAGTACTTC
CDR3 protein: CASSSTDWETQYF
CDR3 length: 13
J gene: TRBJ2-5
clone size: -
D gene: -
V gene: TRBV7-2

CDR3 DNA: TGTGCCAGCAGCTCGGGACAGGGGGCTCGTCGAAATCAGCCCCAGCATTTT
CDR3 protein: CASSSGQGARRNQPQHF
CDR3 length: 17
J gene: TRBJ1-5
clone size: few
D gene: TRBD1
V gene: TRBV5-5

CDR3 DNA: TGTGCCAGCAGTTACTCGAGCAACTATGGCTACACCTTC
CDR3 protein: CASSYSSNYGYTF
CDR3 length: 13
J gene: TRBJ1-2
clone size: many
D gene: -
V gene: TRBV6-5

CDR3 DNA: TGCAGTGCTAGCTTACCTTGGGGAACGGAGACCCAGTACTTC
CDR3 protein: CSASLPWGTETQYF
CDR3 length: 14
J gene: TRBJ2-5
clone size: -
D gene: -
V gene: TRBV20-1

CDR3 DNA: TGTGCCACCAGCATCCCGGGACTAGCGGGAGAGGGTGAGCAGTTCTTC
CDR3 protein: CATSIPGLAGEGEQFF
CDR3 length: 16
J gene: TRBJ2-1
clone size: once
D gene: TRBD2
V gene: TRBV15

CDR3 DNA: TGTGCCAGCAGCTTAGGGTCGGGACTAGCGGGAGATTACGAGCAGTACTTC
CDR3 protein: CASSLGSGLAGDYEQYF
CDR3 length: 17
J gene: TRBJ2-7
clone size: many
D gene: TRBD2
V gene: TRBV7-9

CDR3 DNA: TGTGCCAGCAGTTTGGAGTATCAGCCCCAGTACTTC
CDR3 protein: CASSLEYQPQYF
CDR3 length: 12
J gene: TRBJ2-5
clone size: -
D gene: -
V gene: TRBV2

CDR3 DNA: TGCAGCGTTGTAAGTTACTCGGGGGGCACCCCCGAGCAGTACTTC
CDR3 protein: CSVVSYSGGTPEQYF
CDR3 length: 15
J gene: TRBJ2-7
clone size: -
D gene: -
V gene: TRBV29-1

CDR3 DNA: TGTGCCAGCAGCTTGTCCCACAGGGATCAGCCCCAGCATTTT
CDR3 protein: CASSLSHRDQPQHF
CDR3 length: 14
J gene: TRBJ1-5
clone size: many
D gene: -
V gene: TRBV5-6

CDR3 DNA: TGCAGTGCTGGGGCGACTAGGAACACCGGGGAGCTGTTTTTT
CDR3 protein: CSAGATRNTGELFF
CDR3 length: 14
J gene: TRBJ2-2
clone size: many
D gene: -
V gene: TRBV20-1

CDR3 DNA: TGTGCCACCCGGGACCCCTCGGATGTGTCAGCTTTCTTT
CDR3 protein: CATRDPSDVSAFF
CDR3 length: 13
J gene: TRBJ1-1
clone size: few
D gene: -
V gene: TRBV19

CDR3 DNA: TGCAGCGTTAGGGCAGGGGGACTAGCGAACACCGGGGAGCTGTTTTTT
CDR3 protein: CSVRAGGLANTGELFF
CDR3 length: 16
J gene: TRBJ2-2
clone size: -
D gene: -
V gene: TRBV29-1

CDR3 DNA: TGTGCCAGCAGCTTAGATGGTAGCGGGAGAAGTGAGCAGTTCTTC
CDR3 protein: CASSLDGSGRSEQFF
CDR3 length: 15
J gene: TRBJ2-1
clone size: -
D gene: TRBD2
V gene: TRBV11-2

CDR3 DNA: TGTGCCACCGACAGGGGCCTGGTCGGGGAAGCTTTCTTT
CDR3 protein: CATDRGLVGEAFF
CDR3 length: 13
J gene: TRBJ1-1
clone size: many
D gene: TRBD1
V gene: TRBV19